This note documents a single T cell receptor (beta chain) sequence. This CDR3 comprises 18 residues. After removal of 6 bases from V and 1 base from J, the junction contained 12 bases not matched to a gene. Germline CDR1 and CDR2: MDHEN and SYDVKM. The sample is drawn from a study of blood T cell repertoires in COVID-19. Across the whole study: Acute-phase and convalescent COVID-19 samples originated in the United States, Italy and Spain. T cells, B-cell-depleted T cells, or PBMCs supplied cDNA or gDNA.

Original methodology: How many nucleated cells were present was estimated from reference gene primer amplification. Sequenced by immunoSEQ multiplex PCR; TCRdb stores in-frame clones only, minus some. That table is the source of V, J and clone size, and D and trimming were worked out from the DNA. This sample has more than 75,000 clones, with 84% found just once. The receptor comes from a human donor in a cohort sampled during active COVID-19. The sample consisted of peripheral blood. The chain has TRBV28 and TRBJ1-4; 9 nucleotides align to TRBD1. For the CDR3, the DNA is TGTGCCAGCAGGACAGGGGGAGCTGCCGAAAGAACTAATGAAAAACTGTTTTTT. Protein product: CASRTGGAAERTNEKLFF.